Listed here are 27 T cell receptor beta chains from one sample, sequenced in a study of monozygotic twins with inflammatory bowel disease (dated by TCRdb to between 2018 and 2021). The library was generated by 5' RACE. For sequencing, an Illumina HiSeq 2500 was employed. After reprocessing by TCRdb, each CDR3 protein sequence is one entry, and no DNA is given. This sample's listing comprises approximately 330,000 distinct CDR3 sequences. Roughly 2% of the sample is in the top ten clones. Sequences were obtained from blood. The source is a human donor with ulcerative colitis or Crohn's disease, or a healthy co-twin of an affected twin (not recorded which).

The rearrangement links TRBV6-5 to TRBJ1-1; TCRdb's D call of TRBD1 is untestable without DNA. Per germline, CDR1 MNHEY and CDR2 SVGAGI. This CDR3 is built from 16 residues. The CDR3 loop reads CASSLGWSGENTEAFF.

The V and J genes are TRBV30 and TRBJ2-3; lacking DNA, the TRBD2 call made by TCRdb goes unchecked. The CDR3 consists of 15 residues. Per germline, CDR1 GTSNPN and CDR2 SVGIG (reference sequence). CDR3 amino acids: CAWSTTSGVGDTQYF. Using reference TRBV30 and TRBJ2-3 for the parts outside the CDR3, the full variable domain is SQTIHQWPATLVQPVGSPLSLECTVEGTSNPNLYWYRQAAGRGLQLLFYSVGIGQISSEVPQNLSASRPQDRQFILSSKKLLLSDSGFYLCAWSTTSGVGDTQYFGPGTRLTVL.

J is TRBJ1-2 and V is TRBV6-1; TCRdb's D call, TRBD1, is unchecked because there is no DNA. The CDR3 loop spans 15 amino acids. Per the germline V gene, CDR1 is MNHNS and CDR2 is SASEGT. CDR3: CASSSEQGHNYGYTF.

V and J are TRBV2 and TRBJ2-7. There are 13 residues in the CDR3. In germline, CDR1 is SNHLY, CDR2 FYNNEI. The CDR3 sequence is CASKEGGDYEQYF.

The chain has TRBV5-1 and TRBJ2-7. Germline V lookup: CDR1 SGHRS, CDR2 YFSETQ. This CDR3 has 15 amino acids. CDR3 residues: CASSPWVGPTYEQYF. Based on the CDR3 plus reference TRBV5-1 and TRBJ2-7, the full variable domain is KAGVTQTPRYLIKTRGQQVTLSCSPISGHRSVSWYQQTPGQGLQFLFEYFSETQRNKGNFPGRFSGRQFSNSRSEMNVSTLELGDSALYLCASSPWVGPTYEQYFGPGTRLTVT.

The genes are TRBV20-1 and TRBJ1-5; no DNA is available, so the TRBD1 call from TCRdb remains unchecked. In germline, CDR1 is DFQATT, CDR2 SNEGSKA (reference sequence). The length of the CDR3 is 14 residues. The CDR3 loop reads CSARGGANNQPQHF.

The genes are TRBV5-1 and TRBJ2-2. The V gene's germline CDR1 is SGHRS and CDR2 YFSETQ. The CDR3 is 12 residues long. CDR3 sequence reads: CASSFVDGELFF.

The chain joins TRBV20-1 to TRBJ2-5; without DNA, the TCRdb call of TRBD1 cannot be checked. Per the germline V gene, CDR1 is DFQATT and CDR2 is SNEGSKA (reference sequence). The CDR3 sequence is 17 residues long. This CDR3 reads CSAQQTGAKTYSETQYF.

This CDR3 is CASSLGGWEKLFF. The genes are TRBV7-2 and TRBJ1-4; TCRdb's assignment of TRBD1 cannot be checked, as there is no DNA. The CDR3 has 13 amino acids. Germline V gene lookup returns CDR1 SGHTA and CDR2 FQGNSA.

The V call is TRBV5-1, the J call TRBJ1-3. CDR3 length equals 15 residues. Germline-derived CDR1 and CDR2 are SGHRS and YFSETQ. This chain's CDR3 is CASSFDLSSGNTIYF.

This chain joins TRBV25-1 and TRBJ2-7. This CDR3 spans 12 amino acids. Looked up from germline, CDR1 is MGHDK and CDR2 is SYGVNS. The CDR3 reads CASGVRPYEQYF.

V gene TRBV20-1 combines with J gene TRBJ2-7; TCRdb outputs TRBD1, but without DNA this stays unchecked. Per the germline V gene, CDR1 is DFQATT and CDR2 is SNEGSKA (reference sequence). CDR3 length: 13 amino acids. The CDR3 reads CSAYQGDRYEQYF.

The chain links TRBV6-4 to TRBJ2-7; TCRdb names TRBD2, which stays unverified in the absence of DNA. The V gene's germline CDR1 is MRHNA and CDR2 SNTAGT. The CDR3 spans 16 residues. CDR3 protein: CASSDTAGLAASEQYF.

This rearrangement joins TRBV20-1 to TRBJ2-1; without DNA, the TCRdb call of TRBD2 cannot be checked. This CDR3 is built from 19 residues. In germline, CDR1 is DFQATT, CDR2 SNEGSKA (reference sequence). CDR3 region: CSATSPGTSGGSSYNEQFF.

The chain is built from TRBV28 and TRBJ2-5; TCRdb's assignment of TRBD1 cannot be checked, as there is no DNA. CDR3 length: 15 amino acids. Germline V lookup: CDR1 MDHEN, CDR2 SYDVKM. The CDR3 loop is CASSSRQGRRETQYF.

The V call is TRBV29-1, the J call TRBJ2-1; the TCRdb D gene call, TRBD2, has no DNA to confirm it. The CDR3 extends over 12 amino acids. Germline CDR1 SQVTM, CDR2 ANQGSEA. This chain's CDR3 is CSAGTESRGQFF.

The chain uses TRBV5-1 and TRBJ2-1; TCRdb reports TRBD2, a call that lacks DNA to check it against. This CDR3 has 15 residues. Germline CDR1 reads SGHRS; CDR2 reads YFSETQ. This CDR3 reads CASSLGLFVGSEQFF.

This chain joins TRBV5-1 and TRBJ1-2; TCRdb returns TRBD1, unconfirmable since there is no DNA. In germline, CDR1 is SGHRS, CDR2 YFSETQ. The CDR3 covers 16 residues. This CDR3 reads CASSLVMTGADYGYTF.

V gene TRBV5-1 combines with J gene TRBJ2-1; the D call from TCRdb, TRBD2, cannot be confirmed without DNA. This CDR3 comprises 15 residues. The germline CDR1 and CDR2 sequences are SGHRS and YFSETQ. The CDR3 region is CASQAGISSYNEQFF.

CDR3 sequence reads: CASSPRTGDISEQYF. The chain is built from TRBV19 and TRBJ2-7; TCRdb's D call of TRBD1 is untestable without DNA. The germline CDR1 and CDR2 sequences are LNHDA and SQIVND (reference sequence). CDR3 length: 15 residues.

This sequence joins TRBV3-1 and TRBJ1-2. CDR3 length: 14 residues. Per germline, CDR1 LGHDT and CDR2 YNNKEL (reference sequence). The chain's CDR3 is CASTNRQPNYGYTF.

V and J are TRBV29-1 and TRBJ1-3; TCRdb indicates TRBD1, and absent DNA this call remains unverified. The CDR3 runs to 15 residues. Germline V gene data show CDR1 as SQVTM and CDR2 as ANQGSEA. CDR3: CSVEGDRTTGNTIYF. The whole variable domain, remainder taken from reference TRBV29-1 and TRBJ1-3, is SAVISQKPSRDICQRGTSLTIQCQVDSQVTMMFWYRQQPGQSLTLIATANQGSEATYESGFVIDKFPISRPNLTFSTLTVSNMSPEDSSIYLCSVEGDRTTGNTIYFGEGSWLTVV.

V gene TRBV21-1 combines with J gene TRBJ2-1; TCRdb names TRBD2, which stays unverified in the absence of DNA. TRBV21-1 is tagged as a pseudogene. This CDR3 comprises 17 residues. The chain's CDR3 is CASSNPPAASSYNEQFF.

V and J are TRBV27 and TRBJ2-5. CDR3 length: 12 amino acids. Germline V gene data show CDR1 as MNHEY and CDR2 as SMNVEV (reference sequence). The CDR3 reads CASSPTHETQYF.

The chain uses TRBV6-1 and TRBJ2-7; there is no DNA to check the TCRdb D call of TRBD1. CDR1 MNHNS and CDR2 SASEGT come from the germline V gene. The CDR3 is made up of 14 amino acids. CDR3 in amino acids: CASSDGQGAYEQYF.

The rearrangement uses TRBV5-1 and TRBJ2-6. Germline V lookup: CDR1 SGHRS, CDR2 YFSETQ. The CDR3 sequence is 14 residues long. The CDR3 region is CASSKGSGANVLTF. The complete variable domain, with remaining parts taken from reference TRBV5-1 and TRBJ2-6, reads KAGVTQTPRYLIKTRGQQVTLSCSPISGHRSVSWYQQTPGQGLQFLFEYFSETQRNKGNFPGRFSGRQFSNSRSEMNVSTLELGDSALYLCASSKGSGANVLTFGAGSRLTVL.

CDR3 in amino acids: CASSQDLTTTNYGYTF. The gene calls are TRBV4-3 and TRBJ1-2. From germline, CDR1 is LGHNA and CDR2 YSLEER. This CDR3 has 16 residues.